This T cell receptor (beta chain) originates from a study of T cell responses to AZD1222 COVID-19 vaccine. There are 15 residues in the CDR3. The V end lost 4 bases, the J end lost 4 bases, and 17 bases lay between the germline ends. Germline loops: CDR1 SGHRS, CDR2 YFSETQ. Here immunoSEQ multiplex PCR was the method, and the copy in TCRdb shows in-frame clones only, minus some. The table lists 55,000 to 65,000 clones, approximately 89% of them singletons. The sequences come from peripheral blood, collected on day 0 of AZD1222 vaccination. V gene TRBV5-1 combines with J gene TRBJ1-1; D may be TRBD1 (5 bases). The TCR sequence derives from an adult in good health. CDR3 sequence (DNA): TGCGCCAGCAGCACTACCGGGACTAGACTCACTGAAGCTTTCTTT. Protein product: CASSTTGTRLTEAFF.